This T cell receptor (beta chain) was recovered during a study of identical twins. CDR3 length equals 15 residues. V was pared by 3 bases and J by 0 bases, with 11 bases between. The V gene's germline CDR1 is ENHRY and CDR2 SYGVKD. A universal primer site was added by template switching, and unique molecular identifiers were carried by the cDNA. In TCRdb, the 5' RACE reads were re-called with MiXCR into one record per CDR3 protein. The repertoire holds approximately 230,000 distinct CDR3 sequences, with 5% to 7% as singletons. A few counts support this clonotype. These data were also reused for a study on T cells expressing NK-cell markers.

The source material was CD8+ T cells sorted from blood. The sequence came from a woman between 18 and 29 years old in good health. The V and J genes are TRBV10-3 and TRBJ1-1; D is possibly TRBD1 (5 bases). The CDR3 reads CAISEGTNMNTEAFF. CDR3 coding DNA: TGTGCCATCAGTGAAGGGACCAACATGAACACTGAAGCTTTCTTT.